Below, 13 T cell receptor beta chains from the same sample are listed, as sequenced in a study of blood T cell repertoires in COVID-19 (dated by TCRdb to the early 2020s). Libraries were built with the immunoSEQ multiplex PCR assay. TCRdb mirrors the immuneACCESS table, restricted to in-frame sequences. Some clones are absent from its copies; in checked studies, under half trace to an unresolved V gene, and the reason for the others is unknown. Here the sample has under 200,000 clones; around 88% occur a single time. The top ten hold about 6% of the sample. Specimen: PBMCs or T cells enriched from blood (not recorded which). These receptors originate from a middle-aged man with acute COVID-19.

This sequence joins TRBV19 and TRBJ2-1, with TRBD2 matching over 12 bases. The V gene's germline CDR1 is LNHDA and CDR2 SQIVND (reference sequence). V gave up 3 bases and J gave up 0 bases; unmatched junction bases: 6. This CDR3 spans 18 amino acids. In nucleotides, the CDR3 is TGTGCCAGTAGTATGGGACTAGCGGGCGGGCGCTCCTACAATGAGCAGTTCTTC. Protein sequence: CASSMGLAGGRSYNEQFF.

This clone was recorded once. This chain links TRBV4-3 with TRBJ1-3; D possibly corresponds to TRBD1 (5 bases). Germline assignment: CDR1 LGHNA and CDR2 YSLEER. The CDR3 length is 16 residues. Trimming cost V 3 bases and J 3 bases, with 15 bases left between them. CDR3 in DNA: TGCGCCAGCAGCCACCTAGGGGCAGGGATTGGAAACACCATATATTTT. Protein product: CASSHLGAGIGNTIYF.

The chain has TRBV20-1 and TRBJ1-1, with a possible D match to TRBD1 (5 bases). V gave up 3 bases and J gave up 0 bases, with 11 bases separating them. The CDR3 contains 14 residues. CDR1 is DFQATT, CDR2 SNEGSKA, per germline (reference sequence). CDR3 residues: CSASLGGMNTEAFF. CDR3 sequence (DNA): TGCAGTGCTAGTCTGGGGGGTATGAACACTGAAGCTTTCTTT.

V usage is TRBV7-2 and J usage is TRBJ2-4, with D possibly matching TRBD1 (5 bases). Germline loops: CDR1 SGHTA, CDR2 FQGNSA. There are 18 residues in the CDR3. The V end lost 1 base, the J end lost 3 bases, and 19 bases lay between the germline ends. As DNA, the CDR3 is TGTGCCAGCAGCTTAGACCCCAGGGCTGTCGTTGGCAAAAACATTCAGTACTTC. Translation gives CASSLDPRAVVGKNIQYF.

This rearrangement joins TRBV18 to TRBJ1-5, with 8 bases matching TRBD1. CDR3 length equals 14 residues. From germline, CDR1 is KGHSH and CDR2 LQKENI. Germline trimming cut 6 bases from V and 3 bases from J; bases unmatched to any gene: 4. The CDR3 DNA reads as TGTGCCAGCTCGCGGACAGGGTTCAATCAGCCCCAGCATTTT. Protein sequence: CASSRTGFNQPQHF.

CDR3 nucleotides: TGCGCCAGCAGCTCAAAGGGGGGGGACACTGAAGCTTTCTTT. Translated, it gives CASSSKGGDTEAFF. The V and J genes are TRBV5-1 and TRBJ1-1; perhaps TRBD1 as D (6 bases). The CDR3 is 14 amino acids. The V gene's germline CDR1 is SGHRS and CDR2 YFSETQ. The V end lost 3 bases, the J end lost 3 bases, and 12 bases lay between the germline ends.

V usage is TRBV3-1 (or the pseudogene TRBV3-2) and J usage is TRBJ2-3, with D possibly being TRBD2 (6 bases). CDR1 LGHDT and CDR2 YNNKEL come from the germline V gene (reference sequence). This CDR3 is 16 amino acids long. The V and J ends lost 4 bases and 2 bases respectively, with 16 bases between them. CDR3 in amino acids: CASSPRLAGSTDTQYF. The DNA of the CDR3 is TGTGCCAGCAGCCCCCGCCTCGCGGGGTCCACAGATACGCAGTATTTT.

The chain recombines TRBV11-2 with TRBJ2-2; no clear D gene. V was trimmed by 5 bases and J by 6 bases, leaving 19 bases between them. The CDR3 covers 16 residues. Germline V lookup: CDR1 SGHAT, CDR2 FQNNGV. The CDR3 sequence is CASSVSPGWVAGELFF. The CDR3 DNA reads as TGTGCCAGCAGCGTGTCCCCCGGGTGGGTGGCCGGGGAGCTGTTTTTT.

V gene TRBV7-3 combines with J gene TRBJ1-1, with D maybe TRBD1 (5 bases). Germline CDR1 is SGHTA and CDR2 is FQGTGA. V lost 5 bases and J lost 5, with 12 bases in between. This CDR3 is built from 13 residues. The chain's CDR3 is CASSLTQGTEAFF. The CDR3 coding sequence is TGTGCCAGCAGCCTGACTCAGGGAACTGAAGCTTTCTTT.

The rearrangement links TRBV12-3 or TRBV12-4 to TRBJ2-5, with D uncertain. The CDR3 consists of 11 residues. The V end lost 8 bases, the J end lost 5 bases, and 9 bases lay between the germline ends. The CDR3 region has the DNA TGTGCCAGCGGATCGAGGGAGACCCAGTACTTC. Its protein product is CASGSRETQYF.

CDR3 sequence: CASSYVSGQYNEQFF. The CDR3 coding sequence is TGTGCCAGCAGTTATGTCTCGGGACAGTACAATGAGCAGTTCTTC. The chain uses TRBV6-5 and TRBJ2-1, with 7 bases fitting TRBD1. V was pared by 3 bases and J by 4 bases, with 6 bases of the junction left unmatched. Germline CDR1 reads MNHEY; CDR2 reads SVGAGI. The CDR3 spans 15 residues.

There are a few counts of this clone. The gene calls are TRBV5-4 and TRBJ1-4, with a tentative D call TRBD1 (6 bases). Germline CDR1 reads SGHNT; CDR2 reads YYREEE (reference sequence). This CDR3 region has 15 residues. V was trimmed by 3 bases and J by 5 bases, leaving 14 bases between them. CDR3 amino acids: CASSSAGQGNEKLFF. Here the CDR3 DNA reads TGTGCCAGCAGCTCGGCTGGTCAGGGGAATGAAAAACTGTTTTTT.

The chain carries TRBV11-2 and TRBJ2-2; the match to TRBD2 covers 10 bases. The CDR3 sequence is 15 residues long. V was pared by 2 bases and J by 6 bases, with 3 bases of the junction left unmatched. CDR1 and CDR2 (germline): SGHAT, FQNNGV. The DNA of the CDR3 is TGTGCCAGCAGCTTACTAGCGGGAGAAGCCGGGGAGCTGTTTTTT. It translates to CASSLLAGEAGELFF.